This TCR beta chain is drawn from a study of shared clonotypes between healthy human individuals (dated by TCRdb to the early 2020s). About the investigation overall: The cohort included three men and two women between 18 and 49 years of age. Blood TCR repertoires of a handful of healthy adults were deeply sequenced to estimate repertoire size and the extent of clonotype sharing between individuals. Different laboratories and diverse techniques were used to prepare libraries and sequence TCR repertoires, to increase sequencing depth and limit assay-specific biases. Leukapheresis yielded between about 0.85 and 9 billion PBMCs per donor. What the study reported, not specific to this receptor: Sampling was restricted to blood, and TCR repertoires in tissues likely differ from the TCR repertoires found in blood. Based on pairwise subsampling, the degree of clonotype sharing among donors was expected to be affected by sequencing depth. Because the study included only a small number of donors, the genetic and exposure-history diversity represented was limited.

Using the deep immunoSEQ assay, multiplex PCR amplified TCR CDR3 regions from genomic DNA. For each cell subset, the extracted genomic DNA was distributed evenly across all wells of several immunoSEQ 96-well plates, and each plate served as one replicate. For unsorted PBMC, approximately 0.3 ug of genomic DNA, equivalent to 25,000 to 35,000 T cell genomes, went into each replicate PCR. Genomic DNA from unsorted PBMC was sequenced over ten immunoSEQ deep assay plates. Purified libraries were measured with a Qubit 3.0 fluorometer, size-checked on a Bioanalyzer 2100, and measured again with the KAPA Library Quantification kit. Every immunoSEQ 96-well plate was sequenced on a separate single-read 150-cycle Illumina NextSeq 550 flow cell. Processing in the source paper ran as follows. The immunoSEQ output contained only junctional sequences without quality scores, so filtering could not match that applied to full-length reads. Sequences were annotated with PyIR, a Python wrapper for IgBLAST v1.9, using IMGT germline references to assign V/J genes and CDR3. Reads were filtered out if the reads had weak V/J assignments (E-value above 1e-6), no CDR3, stop codons, out-of-frame junctions, or ambiguous translated residues. A V3J clonotype was defined by an identical inferred V gene, J gene, and CDR3 amino acid sequence. Percentage overlap between repertoires was computed as shared unique clonotypes divided by the size of the smaller repertoire. Richness of each repertoire was evaluated using RTK rarefaction, the Chao1 estimator, and Recon v2.1 estimates of unobserved clonotypes. TCRdb limited this immuneACCESS table to in-frame rearrangements with V and J called. A share of clones is missing; checked studies link under half to unresolved V genes, and the rest is unexplained. V and J calls and clone size are copied from that table; D and trimming were computed from the DNA. Present in this sample are roughly 500,000 clones, about four fifths of which were seen just once. The top ten clones comprise under 15% of the sample.

This clone was seen only a few times. No antigen is known for it. Base qualities were left out, and no much larger clone turns up one base away. The donors were healthy, HIV-negative adults who had no recently reported acute infections or vaccinations. Only Caucasian adults living in Nashville, Tennessee, USA were represented among the donors. For unsorted samples, tens of millions of PBMCs were counted and genomic DNA was extracted with the QIAamp DNA Blood Mini kit. Blood was collected by leukapheresis, and PBMCs were isolated by Ficoll-Histopaque density gradient centrifugation and then cryopreserved in liquid nitrogen vapor phase. Taken from cysteine to phenylalanine, the CDR3 has 12 residues. The retained sequence is limited to the CDR3, 36 bases, with the frame set at the first base. The junction shows trimming of 5 bases on V and 4 bases on J, plus 12 bases between the germline ends. According to the germline V gene, CDR1 reads SQVTM and CDR2 reads ANQGSEA.

The TCR comes from a woman aged 35 to 49 in good health. Some clones in this sample may be carry-over from other donors' samples. Sequenced: PBMCs. The chain is assembled from TRBV29-1 and TRBJ2-7; TRBD1 is possibly the D segment (5 matching bases). CDR3 loop: CSVRAGMYEQYF. The sequence in DNA is TGCAGCGTTAGGGCAGGGATGTACGAGCAGTACTTC.